By sample share, the clone carrying this T cell receptor beta chain is medium-sized (0.01 to 0.1%). These data are taken from a study of immune reconstitution after stem cell transplant in scleroderma. V lost 4 bases and J 1 base, leaving 10 bases between the germline ends. Germline V gives CDR1 SGHKS, CDR2 YYEKEE (reference sequence). The CDR3 extends over 14 amino acids. A single record per CDR3 protein comes from TCRdb applying MiXCR to the RT-PCR reads. The top ten clones hold roughly 16% of a sample with 2,600 or so distinct CDR3 sequences, roughly a tenth of them seen once. The chain joins TRBV5-5 to TRBJ2-3, with D tentatively TRBD2 (6 bases). Sampling was done before or after autologous hematopoietic stem cell transplantation (not recorded which). The source is a female donor with systemic sclerosis. In nucleotides, the CDR3 is TGTGCCAGCAGCGATTTAGCGGGCACAGATACGCAGTATTTT. Its translation is CASSDLAGTDTQYF.